This entry is about one TCR beta chain. The data were obtained in a study of blood T cell repertoires in COVID-19. Per the original data handling: Using reference gene primer amplification, nucleated cell counts were estimated. Assay used: immunoSEQ multiplex PCR; TCRdb lists only in-frame clones, some missing. The V and J calls and clone size come from that table; D and trimming were worked out from the DNA. Of approximately 330,000 clones in the sample, 70% to 90% are singletons; the top ten hold roughly 4.2%. The CDR3 contains 20 residues. The V and J ends lost 6 bases and 2 bases, in that order; junction bases with no gene match: 18. From germline, CDR1 is LNHDA and CDR2 SQIVND (reference sequence).

The source is a woman in her thirties or forties with acute COVID-19. The sequencing input was PBMCs or T cells enriched from blood (not recorded which). The V gene is TRBV19, the J gene TRBJ2-7; 14 bases are shared with TRBD2. DNA for the CDR3: TGTGCCAGTAGCAACTTCCGGGACATGGGGACTAGCGGGAGACCCTACGAGCAGTACTTC. The encoded protein is CASSNFRDMGTSGRPYEQYF.